Below are 14 T cell receptor beta chains sequenced from a single sample in a study of CD8 T cells in cerebrospinal fluid in Alzheimer's disease. TCRdb processed the 10x single-cell sequencing reads again and assigns one entry to each CDR3 protein, with no DNA. In total, the table holds about 1,800 distinct CDR3 sequences. The sequencing input was cerebrospinal fluid. Receptors originate from a human donor with mild cognitive impairment.

By frequency, this clonotype registers medium-sized. The CDR3 is CASSKMVAGGPSDTQYF. The chain has TRBV21-1 and TRBJ2-3; the TRBD2 assignment by TCRdb is unverifiable without DNA. TRBV21-1 is a listed pseudogene. This CDR3 region has 17 residues.

The rearrangement uses TRBV19 and TRBJ1-5; with no DNA, the TCRdb D assignment of TRBD1 cannot be verified. Germline-derived CDR1 and CDR2 are LNHDA and SQIVND (reference sequence). This CDR3 spans 15 amino acids. CDR3: CASSTGEGGWQPQHF.

By frequency, this clonotype registers medium-sized. The chain has TRBV2 and TRBJ1-2; TCRdb lists TRBD1, though no DNA is available to test this call. Germline-derived CDR1 and CDR2 are SNHLY and FYNNEI. This CDR3 contains 14 residues. The CDR3 spells CARTNLQGLDGYTF.

This clonotype is deemed medium-sized by its frequency. The chain uses TRBV29-1 and TRBJ2-2; the TCRdb D gene call, TRBD1, has no DNA to confirm it. Germline loops: CDR1 SQVTM, CDR2 ANQGSEA. CDR3 length: 16 residues. This CDR3 reads CSVIPGQGNSAGELFF.

By frequency, this clonotype is medium-sized. This chain connects TRBV11-2 to TRBJ1-6. Germline V CDR1 and CDR2: SGHAT, FQNNGV. The CDR3 length is 17 residues. The CDR3 here is CASSGRISSSYNSPLHF.

This chain links TRBV19 with TRBJ2-6; the D gene TCRdb calls, TRBD1, cannot be checked with no DNA. From germline, CDR1 is LNHDA and CDR2 SQIVND (reference sequence). The CDR3 has 17 residues. CDR3 region: CASTRNTGATGANVLTF.

The chain has TRBV7-2 and TRBJ2-1. The germline gives CDR1 SGHTA, CDR2 FQGNSA. CDR3 length: 14 amino acids. Here the CDR3 reads CASSQAVHYNEQFF.

Measured by frequency, this clonotype is medium-sized. CDR3 protein: CASSLIVRDEAFF. The genes are TRBV28 and TRBJ1-1; checking the TCRdb D call of TRBD1 is not possible without DNA. CDR3 length: 13 residues. Germline CDR1 MDHEN, CDR2 SYDVKM. The full variable domain, rest sourced from reference TRBV28 and TRBJ1-1, is DVKVTQSSRYLVKRTGEKVFLECVQDMDHENMFWYRQDPGLGLRLIYFSYDVKMKEKGDIPEGYSVSREKKERFSLILESASTNQTSMYLCASSLIVRDEAFFGQGTRLTVV.

This sequence joins TRBV19 and TRBJ2-2. This CDR3 comprises 15 residues. Per germline, CDR1 LNHDA and CDR2 SQIVND (reference sequence). This chain's CDR3 is CASSIGQANTGELFF.

This clonotype counts as large (0.1 to 1%) by frequency. The chain uses TRBV29-1 and TRBJ2-1; the TCRdb call, TRBD1, lacks DNA for checking. This CDR3 is built from 17 residues. Germline values: CDR1 SQVTM, CDR2 ANQGSEA. CDR3 amino acids: CSVEGTGFSGDYNEQFF.

This sequence joins TRBV19 and TRBJ2-7; TCRdb outputs TRBD1, but without DNA this stays unchecked. The CDR3 runs 15 residues. Germline CDR1 reads LNHDA; CDR2 reads SQIVND (reference sequence). The CDR3 here is CASSYGGATTYEQYF.

This clonotype ranks as medium-sized in terms of frequency. The chain employs TRBV5-1 and TRBJ1-1; TCRdb's assignment of TRBD1 cannot be checked, as there is no DNA. CDR1 and CDR2 from the germline V gene are SGHRS and YFSETQ. CDR3 length: 14 amino acids. The CDR3 sequence: CASSFTGFHTEAFF.

This clonotype registers medium-sized by frequency. This chain connects TRBV9 to TRBJ2-1; TCRdb's D call of TRBD2 is untestable without DNA. Germline CDR1 reads SGDLS; CDR2 reads YYNGEE. The CDR3 consists of 14 residues. The CDR3 spells CASSVASGINEQFF.

This clonotype is deemed medium-sized by its frequency. The chain employs TRBV18 and TRBJ1-2. Germline-derived CDR1 and CDR2 are KGHSH and LQKENI. CDR3 length equals 15 residues. CDR3 amino acids: CASSPPEQPNYGYTF.